The source of this TCR beta chain is a study of blood T cells in healthy people across ages. General study findings and limits: Unsorted PBMC material precluded a definitive naive versus antigen-experienced comparison. From one million sequenced T cells, diversity estimates were lower bounds. A roughly linear fall in TCR beta diversity per million T cells was seen with increasing age.

The CDR3 has 13 amino acids. V lost 2 bases to trimming and J lost 10 bases, with 9 bases between them. CDR1 and CDR2 from the germline V gene are MGHRA and YSYEKL. Primers used in a second PCR of about 6 to 12 cycles were a sample-barcoded 5' primer and a J-beta primer mix. MiXCR, run by TCRdb on the 5' RACE reads, gives a single entry per CDR3 protein. The sample shows 1.5 million or so distinct CDR3 sequences, 42% of them seen only once. This clonotype appeared a few times. Antigen specificity is unknown. This receptor was identified in a woman under 30 in good health. The genes are TRBV4-1 and TRBJ1-6, with D tentatively TRBD1 (6 bases). Material for sequencing was blood. The CDR3 nucleotides are TGCGCCAGCAGCCAATGGGGGGCGTCACCCCTCCACTTT. Translating it yields CASSQWGASPLHF.